These 20 T cell receptor beta chains came from one sample sequenced in a study of cytomegalovirus exposure and HLA in healthy donors. Researchers ran the PCR with 60 Vbeta and 13 Jbeta primers. Sequencing used immunoSEQ multiplex PCR; TCRdb keeps in-frame clones, though not all of them. The repertoire holds 120,000 or so clones, with over 70% as singletons. Sequenced: PBMCs. The source of these receptors is a man aged 18 to 30 in good health and CMV-seropositive.

The chain employs TRBV5-6 and TRBJ1-2; 7 bases map to TRBD1. Germline V gives CDR1 SGHDT, CDR2 YYEEEE. The CDR3 loop spans 15 amino acids. Trimming at V came to 4 bases and at J to 5 bases, leaving 11 bases not matched to a gene. The CDR3: CASSTRQGPSYGYTF. CDR3 bases: TGTGCCAGCAGCACACGACAGGGCCCCTCTTATGGCTACACCTTC.

This sequence joins TRBV7-8 and TRBJ1-1; 9 nucleotides line up with TRBD1. V was pared by 5 bases and J by 1 base, with 11 bases of the junction left unmatched. Germline-derived CDR1 and CDR2 are SGHVS and FQNEAQ. This CDR3 spans 17 amino acids. CDR3 sequence: CASSVRDRVDRNTEAFF. CDR3 DNA sequence: TGTGCCAGCAGCGTCCGGGACAGGGTGGATAGGAACACTGAAGCTTTCTTT.

The chain combines TRBV2 with TRBJ1-4, with TRBD1 matching over 12 bases. Germline-derived CDR1 and CDR2 are SNHLY and FYNNEI. Germline trimming cut 6 bases from V and 10 bases from J; bases unmatched to any gene: 12. This CDR3 is built from 16 residues. The CDR3: CASSLSPGQGAGKLFF. Written as DNA, the CDR3 is TGTGCCAGCAGCCTATCTCCGGGACAGGGGGCAGGAAAACTGTTTTTT.

This chain joins TRBV4-3 and TRBJ2-1; 7 nucleotides match TRBD2. Germline V lookup: CDR1 LGHNA, CDR2 YSLEER. CDR3 length equals 15 residues. Germline trimming cut 5 bases from V and 6 bases from J; bases unmatched to any gene: 10. The CDR3 here is CASSFGTSGGNEQFF. CDR3 DNA: TGCGCCAGCAGCTTCGGGACGTCGGGAGGCAATGAGCAGTTCTTC.

The gene calls are TRBV9 and TRBJ2-2; tentative D call: TRBD2 (5 bases). The germline CDR1 and CDR2 sequences are SGDLS and YYNGEE. The CDR3 runs to 15 residues. V was cut by 5 bases and J by 1 base, with 12 bases left in between. The CDR3 coding sequence is TGTGCCAGCAGTCTTACGGGGATGAACACCGGGGAGCTGTTTTTT. It is translated as CASSLTGMNTGELFF.

This clone has a single count. The chain employs TRBV5-1 and TRBJ2-6; perhaps TRBD1 as D (5 bases). Germline loops: CDR1 SGHRS, CDR2 YFSETQ. The CDR3 spans 17 residues. Trimming removed 2 bases from V and 1 base from J, with 13 bases in between. This chain's CDR3 is CASSLDLPGSGANVLTF. The CDR3 coding sequence is TGCGCCAGCAGCTTAGACCTTCCAGGGTCTGGGGCCAACGTCCTGACTTTC.

This chain connects TRBV14 to TRBJ1-6, with no clear D. Germline values: CDR1 SGHDN, CDR2 FVKESK. V lost 5 bases and J lost 6, with 17 bases in between. The CDR3 loop spans 16 amino acids. The CDR3 DNA is TGTGCCAGCAGCTTGGGCGGGGTAGGATTTAATTCACCCCTCCACTTT. This encodes CASSLGGVGFNSPLHF. Full variable domain (rest looked up from reference TRBV14 and TRBJ1-6): EAGVTQFPSHSVIEKGQTVTLRCDPISGHDNLYWYRRVMGKEIKFLLHFVKESKQDESGMPNNRFLAERTGGTYSTLKVQPAELEDSGVYFCASSLGGVGFNSPLHFGNGTRLTVT.

V is TRBV30 and J is TRBJ1-2; 11 positions agree with TRBD1. The germline gives CDR1 GTSNPN, CDR2 SVGIG (reference sequence). The CDR3 is 17 residues long. The J segment lost 1 base and the V segment lost 5 bases, leaving 12 bases of the junction unmatched. The DNA for the CDR3 is TGTGCCTGGCGCAACGGCCCCGGGACAGGGGGTAACTATGGCTACACCTTC. It codes for CAWRNGPGTGGNYGYTF.

In nucleotides, the CDR3 is TGCGCCAGCAGCTTGGACCCAGGGCCCTACGAGCAGTACTTC. It yields the protein CASSLDPGPYEQYF. The chain joins TRBV5-1 to TRBJ2-7, with TRBD1 as a possible D gene (5 bases). V gave up 0 bases and J gave up 2 bases, with 9 bases separating them. The CDR3 sequence is 14 residues long. Germline V gene lookup returns CDR1 SGHRS and CDR2 YFSETQ. Together with reference TRBV5-1 and TRBJ2-7, the CDR3 gives the full variable domain: KAGVTQTPRYLIKTRGQQVTLSCSPISGHRSVSWYQQTPGQGLQFLFEYFSETQRNKGNFPGRFSGRQFSNSRSEMNVSTLELGDSALYLCASSLDPGPYEQYFGPGTRLTVT.

This chain uses TRBV6-5 with TRBJ1-1; a possible D gene is TRBD1 (6 bases). Trimming shortened V by 2 bases and J by 5 bases, and 12 bases separated the two germline ends. The CDR3 covers 14 residues. Germline loops: CDR1 MNHEY, CDR2 SVGAGI. The CDR3 is CASSYPDRTTEAFF. The CDR3 bases are TGTGCCAGCAGTTACCCGGACAGAACTACTGAAGCTTTCTTT.

The gene calls are TRBV6-5 and TRBJ2-7, with TRBD1 matching 9 bases. Germline V gives CDR1 MNHEY, CDR2 SVGAGI. After removal of 3 bases from V and 3 bases from J, the junction contained 3 bases not matched to a gene. The CDR3 length is 14 residues. CDR3 sequence (DNA): TGTGCCAGCAGTTATGTGACAGGGGGCTACGAGCAGTACTTC. Translating gives CASSYVTGGYEQYF.

V and J are TRBV6-5 and TRBJ1-4, with D maybe TRBD1 (5 bases). Trimming pared 7 bases from V and 8 bases from J, leaving 20 bases between. The CDR3 runs 15 residues. In germline, CDR1 is MNHEY, CDR2 SVGAGI. CDR3 nucleotides: TGTGCCAGCACTCCCAGTGGGGGGAGGATAGAAAAACTGTTTTTT. Translating gives CASTPSGGRIEKLFF.

V usage is TRBV6-1 and J usage is TRBJ1-1; D gene unclear. V was shortened by 2 bases and J by 1 base, with 8 bases between the two germline ends. The germline CDR1 and CDR2 sequences are MNHNS and SASEGT. The CDR3 spans 14 residues. The CDR3 loop is CASSEIRRNTEAFF. CDR3 DNA sequence: TGTGCCAGCAGTGAAATTAGAAGGAACACTGAAGCTTTCTTT.

The J gene is TRBJ2-5, the V gene TRBV7-8, with D possibly being TRBD2 (6 bases). Near its end, the DNA agrees better with TRBJ2-7, so the J call may be wrong. Germline CDR1 SGHVS, CDR2 FQNEAQ. This CDR3 is built from 15 residues. CDR3 region: CASSLFLAPAYEQYF. The CDR3 nucleotides read TGTGCCAGCAGCTTATTCCTAGCGCCTGCCTACGAGCAGTACTTC.

The chain is built from TRBV5-1 and TRBJ2-7; 7 bases fit TRBD1. Germline V gives CDR1 SGHRS, CDR2 YFSETQ. Losses at the gene ends were 0 bases for V and 2 bases for J; bases not matched to a gene: 11. The CDR3 runs 17 residues. The CDR3 is CASSLEGAGTDTYEQYF. CDR3 coding DNA: TGCGCCAGCAGCTTGGAGGGTGCCGGGACAGATACCTACGAGCAGTACTTC.

This rearrangement joins TRBV5-1 to TRBJ2-2, with D unresolved. Trimming took 1 base from V and 2 from J, leaving 9 bases between them. Per the germline V gene, CDR1 is SGHRS and CDR2 is YFSETQ. This CDR3 has 15 residues. The chain's CDR3 is CASSLWLENTGELFF. Written as DNA, the CDR3 is TGCGCCAGCAGCTTGTGGCTTGAAAACACCGGGGAGCTGTTTTTT.

The chain carries TRBV14 and TRBJ2-4; 8 bases are a match to TRBD2. Germline CDR1 is SGHDN and CDR2 is FVKESK. The ends lost 3 bases at V and 2 bases at J; junction bases unmatched: 6. The CDR3 covers 16 residues. Here the CDR3 DNA reads TGTGCCAGCAGCCAGTCGGGGGGGCCGTCCAAAAACATTCAGTACTTC. It is translated as CASSQSGGPSKNIQYF. The whole variable domain, filled in from reference TRBV14 and TRBJ2-4, reads EAGVTQFPSHSVIEKGQTVTLRCDPISGHDNLYWYRRVMGKEIKFLLHFVKESKQDESGMPNNRFLAERTGGTYSTLKVQPAELEDSGVYFCASSQSGGPSKNIQYFGAGTRLSVL.

This sequence joins TRBV27 and TRBJ2-5; D perhaps matches TRBD1 (6 bases). The ends were cut back, 5 bases at V and 3 bases at J, with 19 bases in the middle. The length of the CDR3 is 16 residues. From germline, CDR1 is MNHEY and CDR2 SMNVEV (reference sequence). This CDR3 reads CASSRTADTAEETQYF. In DNA, the CDR3 is TGTGCCAGCAGTAGGACAGCAGATACCGCCGAAGAGACCCAGTACTTC.

The CDR3 nucleotides are TGTGCCAGCGGAATCCCGGGACAGGGGAGGGTCCTAGGAGGCTACACCTTC. This translates into CASGIPGQGRVLGGYTF. This chain joins TRBV19 and TRBJ1-2, with 10 bases fitting TRBD1. The CDR3 loop spans 17 amino acids. Germline V gene lookup returns CDR1 LNHDA and CDR2 SQIVND (reference sequence). Losses at the gene ends were 9 bases for V and 8 bases for J; bases not matched to a gene: 21. The complete variable domain, with remaining parts taken from reference TRBV19 and TRBJ1-2, reads DGGITQSPKYLFRKEGQNVTLSCEQNLNHDAMYWYRQDPGQGLRLIYYSQIVNDFQKGDIAEGYSVSREKKESFPLTVTSAQKNPTAFYLCASGIPGQGRVLGGYTFGSGTRLTVV.

The chain employs TRBV6-1 and TRBJ1-2; no definite D call. The CDR3 covers 15 residues. Germline values: CDR1 MNHNS, CDR2 SASEGT. The ends were cut back, 2 bases at V and 2 bases at J, with 12 bases in the middle. CDR3 residues: CASSENAAENYGYTF. CDR3 nucleotide sequence: TGTGCCAGCAGTGAAAATGCGGCGGAAAACTATGGCTACACCTTC.